This T cell receptor (beta chain) was obtained from a study of T cells in Graves' hyperthyroidism and ophthalmopathy. This clonotype was observed many times. Germline assignment: CDR1 SGHRS and CDR2 YFSETQ. This CDR3 is 17 amino acids long. The V and J ends lost 2 bases and 1 base respectively, with 18 bases between them. Amplification of TCR beta CDR3 regions used RNA as the template. The HTBI set primed first-round TCR CDR3 RT-PCR. Via MiXCR, TCRdb re-called the multiplex PCR reads, giving one row per CDR3 protein. The sample has roughly 560,000 distinct CDR3 sequences; under 15% are singletons. Sample: blood. This receptor was taken from a woman aged 40 to 50 with Graves' ophthalmopathy. This chain links TRBV5-1 with TRBJ1-1; a possible D gene is TRBD1 (6 bases). CDR3: CASSFGGNGGGNTEAFF. Written as DNA, the CDR3 is TGCGCCAGCAGCTTTGGAGGTAACGGGGGCGGGAACACTGAAGCTTTCTTT.